This is a list of T cell receptor beta chains from one sample in a study of blood T cell repertoires in COVID-19. TCRdb keeps only in-frame clones here, not all; method: immunoSEQ multiplex PCR. Counted here are 150,000 to 200,000 clones, approximately 85% occurring once; the ten biggest clones make up more than 7.5%. The sample comprised PBMCs or T cells enriched from blood (not recorded which). The receptors derive from a woman younger than 45 who had recovered from COVID-19. CDR3s include the opening cysteine and the closing phenylalanine or tryptophan. A D gene is named only where the DNA matches it firmly. Not all rows give a size; the values are once, few, many and, for expanded clones, a class.

>TRBD1|TRBJ2-7|TRBV30|once
TGTGCCTGGAGTGATCCGGGACAGGGGTCGGGCTACGAGCAGTACTTC
CAWSDPGQGSGYEQYF
>NA|TRBJ2-7|TRBV5-6|once
TGTGCCAGCAGCTTTGGAGGGACCGAGCAGTACTTC
CASSFGGTEQYF
>TRBD2|TRBJ2-5|TRBV19|NA
TGTGCCAGTAGCAACATGCGGGGGAAAGAGACCCAGTACTTC
CASSNMRGKETQYF
>TRBD1|TRBJ1-2|TRBV30|NA
TGTGCCCGGACCCCCGGGACAGGGAGGAACGGCTACACCTTC
CARTPGTGRNGYTF
>NA|TRBJ1-5|TRBV24-1|NA
TGTGCCACCAGTACAGACCGGAATCAGCCCCAGCATTTT
CATSTDRNQPQHF
>TRBD1|TRBJ1-2|TRBV5-4|NA
TGTGCCAGCACCCAGGACAGGGTCTATGGCTACACCTTC
CASTQDRVYGYTF
>NA|TRBJ2-2|TRBV3-1/TRBV3-2|NA
TGTGCCAGCAGCCAAGCCGCAGGGTTGGGCACCGGGGAGCTGTTTTTT
CASSQAAGLGTGELFF
>NA|TRBJ1-2|TRBV19|NA
TGTGCCAGTAGTCCACAGGGCTTCTATGGCTACACCTTC
CASSPQGFYGYTF
>NA|TRBJ2-7|TRBV3-1/TRBV3-2|NA
TGTGCCAGCAGCCAATTCAAGCGGGCACCGTCGGGGGAGCAGTACTTC
CASSQFKRAPSGEQYF
>TRBD1|TRBJ2-5|TRBV10-2|once
TGCGCCAGCAGTGAGGGGGGCAGGGGGCTAATAAAGACCCAGTACTTC
CASSEGGRGLIKTQYF
>TRBD2|TRBJ2-1|TRBV18|NA
TGTGCCAGCTCACCGAAGAGCGGGAGCTCCTACAATGAGCAGTTCTTC
CASSPKSGSSYNEQFF
>NA|TRBJ1-1|TRBV5-4|NA
TGTGCCAGCAGCTTGGACAGGGTCAAAACCACTGAAGCTTTCTTT
CASSLDRVKTTEAFF
>TRBD2|TRBJ2-3|TRBV11-2|NA
TGTGCCAGCAGCTTAGTCGGCACGAGGCTAGCGGTTCTCACAGATACGCAGTATTTT
CASSLVGTRLAVLTDTQYF
>TRBD1|TRBJ2-7|TRBV16|NA
TGTGCCAGCAGCCAAGGGACAGGGCCCTACGAGCAGTACTTC
CASSQGTGPYEQYF
>TRBD1|TRBJ1-2|TRBV28|NA
TGTGCCAGCAGTTTCGGGACAGGAGATAACTATGGCTACACCTTC
CASSFGTGDNYGYTF
>NA|TRBJ2-7|TRBV3-1/TRBV3-2|NA
TGTGCCAGCAGCCAACAGGGGCTGCTTGGAGAGCAGTACTTC
CASSQQGLLGEQYF
>TRBD2|TRBJ2-3|TRBV25-1|NA
TGTGCCAGCAGTGATAAGCGGGAGGGCCAAGATCCCACAGATACGCAGTATTTT
CASSDKREGQDPTDTQYF
>TRBD2|TRBJ2-7|TRBV4-2|NA
TGTGCCAGCAGCCAAGAGGGGGCTAGCGGGAGTCCCCAGTACTTC
CASSQEGASGSPQYF
>NA|TRBJ2-7|TRBV6-6|NA
TGTGCCAGCACAATCTCCAGTAAGCAGTACTTC
CASTISSKQYF
>NA|TRBJ2-3|TRBV19|NA
TGTGCCAGTAGTATCGTTTCAGGTGTGACGCAGTATTTT
CASSIVSGVTQYF
>TRBD2|TRBJ2-7|TRBV10-3|NA
TGTGCCATCAGTGAGTCTCCGCTAAGGACTAGCGGGAGCTACGAGCAGTACTTC
CAISESPLRTSGSYEQYF
>TRBD1|TRBJ2-3|TRBV28|NA
TGTGCCAGCAGTTTAAGCAGGGGGCGCGCAAAAAGCACAGATACGCAGTATTTT
CASSLSRGRAKSTDTQYF
>TRBD1|TRBJ1-2|TRBV5-1|NA
TGCGCCAGCAGCTTGGATCCCCCGGGACAGGGTTTTGTTCTAGATACTAACTATGGCTACACCTTC
CASSLDPPGQGFVLDTNYGYTF
>TRBD1|TRBJ2-3|TRBV2|NA
TGTGCCAGCAGAGCTCAGGGGGCGGAGGATACGCAGTATTTT
CASRAQGAEDTQYF
>NA|TRBJ2-1|TRBV7-2|once
TGTGCCAGCAGCTCCCTTGAGGGGGATCACAATGAGCAGTTCTTC
CASSSLEGDHNEQFF
>NA|TRBJ1-1|TRBV4-1|NA
TGCGCCAGCAGCCAAGTTATGGATTCGGAGGACACTGAAGCTTTCTTT
CASSQVMDSEDTEAFF
>NA|TRBJ2-7|TRBV28|NA
TGTGCCAGCAGTTTATGGGTCCCCGCGACTACTAGAAAAACCTACGAGCAGTACTTC
CASSLWVPATTRKTYEQYF
>NA|TRBJ1-1|TRBV10-3|NA
TGTGCCATCAGTGAGTTGGGGGCCACTGAAGCTTTCTTT
CAISELGATEAFF
>NA|TRBJ2-2|TRBV28|NA
TGTGCCAGCCTAAAACGGGGTACCGGGGAGCTGTTTTTT
CASLKRGTGELFF
>NA|TRBJ1-2|TRBV27|NA
TGTGCCAGCAGTTTGCGGGGCGATGGCTACACCTTC
CASSLRGDGYTF
>NA|TRBJ2-7|TRBV27|NA
TGTGCCAGCAGTCTGAACAGGTTTAAAGACGAGCAGTACTTC
CASSLNRFKDEQYF
>NA|TRBJ1-2|TRBV6-1|NA
TGTGCCAGCAGTGAAGGGACACGACCCACACATGACTATGGCTACACCTTC
CASSEGTRPTHDYGYTF
>NA|TRBJ1-5|TRBV7-8|NA
TGTGCCAGCAGCCATCGAGATTTCATGCTCCGGGATCAGCCCCAGCATTTT
CASSHRDFMLRDQPQHF
>NA|TRBJ2-1|TRBV9|NA
TGTGCCAGCAGACCGGGAGTCCTAAACAATGAGCAGTTCTTC
CASRPGVLNNEQFF
>NA|TRBJ2-7|TRBV5-5|NA
TGTGCCAGCAGCCAGAAAAGCTCCTACGAGCAGTACTTC
CASSQKSSYEQYF
>TRBD1|TRBJ2-6|TRBV2|NA
TGTGCCAGCGTCCGGGACAGGGTCTCTGGGGCCAACGTCCTGACTTTC
CASVRDRVSGANVLTF
>TRBD2|TRBJ2-1|TRBV5-1|once
TGCGCCAGCAGCTTGGCCACTAGCGGGAGGATCTACAATGAGCAGTTCTTC
CASSLATSGRIYNEQFF
>TRBD1|TRBJ2-7|TRBV5-6|NA
TGTGCCAGCAGTTTTATGACAGGGGGAAACGAGCAGTACTTC
CASSFMTGGNEQYF
>TRBD1|TRBJ2-7|TRBV11-2|once
TGTGCCAGCAGCCGGACAGGGTACGAGCAGTACTTC
CASSRTGYEQYF
>TRBD1|TRBJ1-2|TRBV7-9|NA
TGTGCCAGCAGCTTATCCGTGGGGACAGGGGCGTATGGCTACACCTTC
CASSLSVGTGAYGYTF
>TRBD2|TRBJ2-1|TRBV27|NA
TGTGCCAGCAGTTTATGGCCCTTATTCGAGCGGGAGCCCGCTACCACCTACAATGAGCAGTTCTTC
CASSLWPLFEREPATTYNEQFF
>NA|TRBJ2-3|TRBV7-3|NA
TGTGCCAGCAGCCTCACTCCGGACTTAACAGATACGCAGTATTTT
CASSLTPDLTDTQYF
>NA|TRBJ1-1|TRBV14|NA
TGTGCCAGCAGCCAAGCATTCTCGGTGTTCTTT
CASSQAFSVFF
>NA|TRBJ2-6|TRBV7-3|NA
TGTGCCAGCAGCTTAATTGGTGGACTTGGGGCCAACGTCCTGACTTTC
CASSLIGGLGANVLTF
>TRBD1|TRBJ1-2|TRBV6-5|NA
TGTGCCAGCAGCGCCCCGGGACAGGGCTTTGGCTACACCTTC
CASSAPGQGFGYTF
>TRBD2|TRBJ2-1|TRBV28|NA
TGTGCCAGCAGTTTAGTAGCGGGAGGGTACAATGAGCAGTTCTTC
CASSLVAGGYNEQFF
>NA|TRBJ2-3|TRBV29-1|NA
TGCAGCGGCGATGACAAAAGCACAGATACGCAGTATTTT
CSGDDKSTDTQYF
>TRBD2|TRBJ2-7|TRBV18|NA
TGTGCCAGCTCACCATCACCGACCGGAATCACGGGGGGTGAGCAGTACTTC
CASSPSPTGITGGEQYF
>NA|TRBJ1-6|TRBV28|NA
TGTGCCAGCAGTTTAGGGGGCGCCCCACCCCTCCACTTT
CASSLGGAPPLHF
>NA|TRBJ2-1|TRBV14|NA
TGTGCCAGCAGCCAAGGGGGCCCCCTACACGTGAATGAGCAGTTCTTC
CASSQGGPLHVNEQFF
>NA|TRBJ1-1|TRBV11-2|once
TGTGCCAGCTCTCTCGGGGTTGAAGCTTTCTTT
CASSLGVEAFF
>TRBD1|TRBJ1-1|TRBV7-9|NA
TGTGCCAGCAGCTTAGAGACAGGGGGATCGGCTGAAGCTTTCTTT
CASSLETGGSAEAFF
>NA|TRBJ2-2|TRBV6-4|NA
TGTGCCGCTGAGGCAGATGGCGGGGAGCTGTTTTTT
CAAEADGGELFF
>TRBD2|TRBJ2-2|TRBV5-4|NA
TGTGCCAGCAGCATCTCTAGCGGGATGAGCGAGGAGCTGTTTTTT
CASSISSGMSEELFF
>TRBD1|TRBJ2-7|TRBV29-1|NA
TGCAGCGTTGGAGGGGACAGGCCCTACGAGCAGTACTTC
CSVGGDRPYEQYF
>TRBD1|TRBJ1-1|TRBV5-4|NA
TGTGCCAGCAGTCGCGGACAGGAGAGTGTTCAAGCTTTCTTT
CASSRGQESVQAFF
>TRBD1|TRBJ2-7|TRBV3-1/TRBV3-2|many
TGTGCCAGCAGCCGGGGGACAGTACCTTACGAGCAGTACTTC
CASSRGTVPYEQYF
>NA|TRBJ1-5|TRBV3-1/TRBV3-2|NA
TGTGCCAGCAGCCAAGTAGTAGGGGTAGATCAGCCCCAGCATTTT
CASSQVVGVDQPQHF
>TRBD1|TRBJ1-6|TRBV6-5|NA
TGTGCCAGCAGTTTAGAACAGGGGGCCAATTCACCCCTCCACTTT
CASSLEQGANSPLHF
>TRBD1|TRBJ1-1|TRBV11-2|few
TGTGCCAGCAGAGGACAGGGACTAAAAGCTTTCTTT
CASRGQGLKAFF